The next 28 T cell receptor beta chains were all read from a single sample in a study of T cells in Graves' hyperthyroidism and ophthalmopathy. Amplification of TCR beta CDR3 regions was performed using RNA transcripts as template. A set of HTBI primers served as the primers for a first-round RT-PCR of the TCR CDR3. One entry per CDR3 protein results from TCRdb running MiXCR on the multiplex PCR reads. The sample consists of hundreds of thousands of distinct CDR3 sequences, 15% to 19% of them appearing once. Material: blood. The receptors were gathered from a woman under 30 with Graves' hyperthyroidism that later progressed to Graves' ophthalmopathy.

This clonotype was detected ten times or more. CDR3 amino acids: CASRPGLAGNEQFF. In DNA form, the CDR3 reads TGTGCCAGCAGGCCGGGACTAGCGGGCAATGAGCAGTTCTTC. The rearrangement links TRBV6-1 to TRBJ2-1, with 12 positions matching TRBD2. The CDR3 runs to 14 residues. CDR1 is MNHNS, CDR2 SASEGT, per germline. V was clipped by 6 bases and J by 6 bases; unmatched bases: 3.

The chain has TRBV4-1 and TRBJ2-7, with 11 nucleotides matching TRBD2. The V segment lost 4 bases and the J segment 1 base; nucleotides outside the gene matches: 27. Germline values: CDR1 MGHRA, CDR2 YSYEKL. The CDR3 covers 23 residues. CDR3 nucleotides: TGCGCCAGCAGCCCAATTTATCATCGGTCGTTAGCGGGAGGGACCGGGGGATCCTACGAGCAGTACTTC. Translated: CASSPIYHRSLAGGTGGSYEQYF.

The chain combines TRBV27 with TRBJ2-2, with TRBD2 as a possible D gene (6 bases). Germline-derived CDR1 and CDR2 are MNHEY and SMNVEV (reference sequence). The V end lost 2 bases, the J end lost 3 bases, and 13 bases lay between the germline ends. This CDR3 spans 16 amino acids. The CDR3 coding sequence is TGTGCCAGCAGTTTAGTAGGGGACTCTTACACCGGGGAGCTGTTTTTT. It codes for CASSLVGDSYTGELFF.

Written as DNA, the CDR3 is TGTGCCAGCAGCACACCGACAGGGGCTCACGAAAAACTGTTTTTT. Amino acid sequence: CASSTPTGAHEKLFF. This sequence joins TRBV7-9 and TRBJ1-4; 8 bases match TRBD1. V lost 5 bases to trimming and J lost 8 bases; unmatched junction nucleotides: 10. The CDR3 has 15 residues. Germline assignment: CDR1 SEHNR and CDR2 FQNEAQ (reference sequence). The full variable domain, with the rest looked up from reference TRBV7-9 and TRBJ1-4, is DTGVSQNPRHKITKRGQNVTFRCDPISEHNRLYWYRQTLGQGPEFLTYFQNEAQLEKSRLLSDRFSAERPKGSFSTLEIQRTEQGDSAMYLCASSTPTGAHEKLFFGSGTQLSVL.

The chain has TRBV6-5 and TRBJ2-4; no firm D call. Trimming removed 2 bases from V and 1 base from J, with 9 bases in between. The CDR3 sequence is 15 residues long. Per the germline V gene, CDR1 is MNHEY and CDR2 is SVGAGI. The CDR3 region has the DNA TGTGCCAGCAGTTACAGGGAAATGGCCAAAAACATTCAGTACTTC. It is translated as CASSYREMAKNIQYF.

With respect to this clonotype: This may stem from a read error, because a much larger clone lies one nucleotide away. The V and J genes are TRBV27 and TRBJ2-3, with 12 bases identical to TRBD2. Germline-derived CDR1 and CDR2 are MNHEY and SMNVEV (reference sequence). The CDR3 spans 19 residues. With V trimmed by 5 bases and J by 0 bases, 12 bases remained unmatched. The CDR3 spells CASSPLGLAGSTSTDTQYF. In DNA, the CDR3 is TGTGCCAGCAGTCCCCTCGGACTAGCGGGATCAACTAGCACAGATACGCAGTATTTT.

This clonotype has ten or more counts. DNA of the CDR3: TGTGCCAGCAGCGTACAGGAGGGGGCCAACGTCCTGACTTTC. Protein product: CASSVQEGANVLTF. The genes are TRBV9 and TRBJ2-6; D is ambiguous. The CDR3 is 14 residues long. The germline V and J ends were trimmed by 1 base and 4 bases, with 6 bases remaining between them. Germline CDR1 and CDR2: SGDLS and YYNGEE.

This clonotype was recorded only once. V is TRBV5-6 and J is TRBJ2-3; D unresolved. The CDR3 length is 12 residues. From germline, CDR1 is SGHDT and CDR2 YYEEEE. The ends were cut back, 4 bases at V and 11 bases at J, with 14 bases in the middle. The CDR3 DNA sequence: TGTGCCAGCAGCCTACGTGGCCGGGTGCAGTATTTT. Protein sequence: CASSLRGRVQYF. Full variable domain (remainder filled in from reference TRBV5-6 and TRBJ2-3): DAGVTQSPTHLIKTRGQQVTLRCSPKSGHDTVSWYQQALGQGPQFIFQYYEEEERQRGNFPDRFSGHQFPNYSSELNVNALLLGDSALYLCASSLRGRVQYFGPGTRLTVL.

This clonotype was seen ten or more times. The gene calls are TRBV30 and TRBJ1-2, with a weak D call TRBD1 (5 bases). Trimming pared 7 bases from V and 4 bases from J, leaving 19 bases between. Germline V gives CDR1 GTSNPN, CDR2 SVGIG (reference sequence). This CDR3 contains 14 residues. CDR3 in amino acids: CAFRREGRRYGYTF. Here the CDR3 DNA reads TGTGCCTTCAGACGGGAGGGACGCCGCTATGGCTACACCTTC.

The chain couples TRBV24-1 to TRBJ1-5; D is perhaps TRBD1 (5 bases). Trimming pared 4 bases from V and 2 bases from J, leaving 20 bases between. Germline V lookup: CDR1 KGHDR, CDR2 SFDVKD. The CDR3 has 18 amino acids. CDR3 DNA sequence: TGTGCCACCAGTGACTCCCAGGCGGAAAGGGACGGCAATCAGCCCCAGCATTTT. Translated, it gives CATSDSQAERDGNQPQHF.

This clonotype showed up many times. CDR3 DNA: TGTGCCAGCAGCTTAGGAACAGTGTTAATAGAGGATACGCAGTATTTT. Translation: CASSLGTVLIEDTQYF. The chain is built from TRBV7-8 and TRBJ2-3, with unresolved D. The germline V gene has CDR1 SGHVS and CDR2 FQNEAQ. V lost 1 base to trimming and J lost 6 bases, with 17 bases between them. This CDR3 spans 16 amino acids.

This clonotype was observed at least ten times. V gene TRBV28 combines with J gene TRBJ2-7, with D maybe TRBD2 (5 bases). Looked up from germline, CDR1 is MDHEN and CDR2 is SYDVKM. The V end lost 3 bases, the J end lost 6 bases, and 6 bases lay between the germline ends. The CDR3 has 11 amino acids. The DNA for the CDR3 is TGTGCCAGCAGTTTTGCGGGCGAGCAGTACTTC. Its protein is CASSFAGEQYF.

This sequence joins TRBV9 and TRBJ2-7; 9 positions match TRBD2. Trimming cost V 0 bases and J 4 bases; bases outside gene matches: 8. There are 16 residues in the CDR3. The V gene's germline CDR1 is SGDLS and CDR2 YYNGEE. The CDR3 nucleotides are TGTGCCAGCAGCGTAGATTCCCAAAGCGGGAGGTACGAGCAGTACTTC. Its translation is CASSVDSQSGRYEQYF.

This clonotype was counted at least ten times. The chain joins TRBV6-5 to TRBJ2-1, with TRBD1 as a possible D gene (5 bases). The germline V gene has CDR1 MNHEY and CDR2 SVGAGI. This CDR3 has 18 residues. The germline V and J ends were trimmed by 0 bases and 7 bases, with 22 bases remaining between them. The CDR3: CASSYSSRVIGPANEQFF. The CDR3 DNA sequence: TGTGCCAGCAGTTACTCGTCCAGGGTTATAGGACCAGCAAATGAGCAGTTCTTC.

Only a few counts were recorded for this clonotype. A read error may account for a junction end that differs from germline. The CDR3 sequence: CSGRAAASGKVRNTGELCF. DNA for the CDR3: TGCAGTGGCCGTGCGGCGGCTAGCGGGAAGGTTAGGAACACCGGGGAGCTGTGTTTT. The chain links TRBV20-1 to TRBJ2-2; 9 nucleotides match TRBD2. Looked up from germline, CDR1 is DFQATT and CDR2 is SNEGSKA (reference sequence). The length of the CDR3 is 19 residues.

This clonotype was recorded a few times. The gene calls are TRBV9 and TRBJ1-1, with D unclear. CDR1 and CDR2 (germline): SGDLS, YYNGEE. V lost 0 bases and J lost 0, with 3 bases in between. The CDR3 totals 13 residues. In DNA, the CDR3 is TGTGCCAGCAGCGTAGGCATGAACACTGAAGCTTTCTTT. The encoded protein is CASSVGMNTEAFF.

The table lists this clonotype with many counts. V gene TRBV20-1 combines with J gene TRBJ2-7, with 10 bases matching TRBD2. This CDR3 is 15 amino acids long. Germline V gives CDR1 DFQATT, CDR2 SNEGSKA (reference sequence). Unmatched junction bases numbered 9, after V lost 2 bases and J lost 5 bases. CDR3 in DNA: TGCAGTGCTAGAAAAACGAGCGGGAGGGCCAACGAGCAGTACTTC. This codes for CSARKTSGRANEQYF.

This clonotype has a count of ten or more. The chain recombines TRBV3-1 with TRBJ2-1; 9 bases are shared with TRBD2. The CDR3 loop spans 16 amino acids. From germline, CDR1 is LGHDT and CDR2 YNNKEL (reference sequence). The ends lost 6 bases at V and 0 bases at J; junction bases unmatched: 6. The CDR3 sequence is CASRPFSGSSYNEQFF. The DNA for the CDR3 is TGTGCCAGCAGACCGTTTAGCGGGAGCTCCTACAATGAGCAGTTCTTC.

This clonotype was found a few times. The J gene is TRBJ1-4, the V gene TRBV30, with 11 positions matching TRBD1. The junction had 5 bases not matched to a gene; V was cut back by 3 bases and J by 8 bases. The CDR3 covers 14 residues. From germline, CDR1 is GTSNPN and CDR2 SVGIG (reference sequence). The CDR3 DNA is TGTGCCTGGAGCATGGGACAGGGGGTGGAAAAACTGTTTTTT. Its protein is CAWSMGQGVEKLFF.

This clonotype was found many times. The rearrangement joins TRBV3-1 to TRBJ2-3; possibly TRBD2 for D (5 bases). This CDR3 spans 15 amino acids. Looked up from germline, CDR1 is LGHDT and CDR2 is YNNKEL (reference sequence). V lost 3 bases and J 6 bases, leaving 16 bases between the germline ends. The CDR3 bases are TGTGCCAGCAGCCACTTACTAGTGGCCTCGGATACGCAGTATTTT. This sequence encodes CASSHLLVASDTQYF.

V is TRBV30 and J is TRBJ2-7, with 11 bases that match TRBD1. J gave up 5 bases and V 3 bases, and 9 bases lay outside the gene matches. Germline V gives CDR1 GTSNPN, CDR2 SVGIG (reference sequence). The CDR3 covers 15 residues. CDR3 loop: CAWSIRDRGFNEQYF. The CDR3 DNA reads TGTGCCTGGAGCATCCGGGACAGGGGGTTCAACGAGCAGTACTTC.

The rearrangement joins TRBV27 to TRBJ1-6; D gene ambiguous. The germline V gene has CDR1 MNHEY and CDR2 SMNVEV (reference sequence). This CDR3 contains 13 residues. Between the trimmed V and J ends, which lost 4 bases and 10 bases, there was a span of 11 bases. The CDR3 DNA reads as TGTGCCAGCAGTTCATCCGTGACGTCACCCCTCCACTTT. Its protein is CASSSSVTSPLHF.

This clonotype was counted a few times. This rearrangement joins TRBV6-2 or TRBV6-3 to TRBJ1-1; TRBD1 might be the D (6 bases). CDR1 MNHEY and CDR2 SVGEGT come from the germline V gene. The CDR3 extends over 14 amino acids. The V end lost 6 bases, the J end lost 10 bases, and 21 bases lay between the germline ends. The CDR3 region is CASSSGHLARVAFF. CDR3 sequence (DNA): TGTGCCAGCAGCTCGGGACATCTCGCGCGGGTAGCTTTCTTT.

This clonotype was detected ten times or more. The chain joins TRBV28 to TRBJ2-1, with 9 bases fitting TRBD2. Germline V gives CDR1 MDHEN, CDR2 SYDVKM. The CDR3 covers 16 residues. V lost 5 bases and J lost 6; bases outside the gene matches: 11. CDR3 in DNA: TGTGCCAGCAGTCCCCGACTAGCGGCGAGGCTCAATGAGCAGTTCTTC. It encodes CASSPRLAARLNEQFF.

This clonotype was seen more than once but under ten times. The chain joins TRBV11-2 to TRBJ2-7; 8 bases are a match to TRBD2. Losses at the gene ends were 7 bases for V and 2 bases for J; bases not matched to a gene: 10. Looked up from germline, CDR1 is SGHAT and CDR2 is FQNNGV. This CDR3 contains 15 residues. The CDR3 sequence is CASTLAGGPTYEQYF. The CDR3 DNA is TGTGCCAGCACCCTGGCGGGGGGTCCAACCTACGAGCAGTACTTC.

This clonotype appeared many times. The V gene is TRBV18, the J gene TRBJ1-5, with D unclear. Germline CDR1 is KGHSH and CDR2 is LQKENI. This CDR3 has 12 residues. The V end lost 6 bases, the J end lost 5 bases, and 8 bases lay between the germline ends. The chain's CDR3 is CASSYQDQPQHF. CDR3 bases: TGTGCCAGCTCGTACCAGGATCAGCCCCAGCATTTT.

This clonotype was detected many times. The chain employs TRBV12-3 or TRBV12-4 and TRBJ2-1; weak D call: TRBD2 (6 bases). The V end was cut by 3 bases, the J end by 6 bases, with 18 bases between. The CDR3 is made up of 16 amino acids. CDR3 region: CASSFREVAPLNEQFF. The CDR3 DNA reads as TGTGCCAGCAGTTTTAGGGAGGTGGCCCCCCTCAATGAGCAGTTCTTC.

At least ten counts were recorded for this clonotype. The chain is built from TRBV27 and TRBJ1-2; 8 positions agree with TRBD1. This CDR3 comprises 14 residues. Trimming took 5 bases from V and 4 from J; bases not matched to a gene: 6. Per germline, CDR1 MNHEY and CDR2 SMNVEV (reference sequence). The CDR3 is CASSPGGAGYGYTF. CDR3 nucleotides: TGTGCCAGCAGTCCAGGGGGCGCTGGCTATGGCTACACCTTC.